This TCR beta chain emerged from a study of cytomegalovirus exposure and HLA in healthy donors. The PCR had 60 Vbeta and 13 Jbeta primers. This table comes from immunoSEQ multiplex PCR, and its TCRdb copy is limited to in-frame clones, with some not included. The sample yields 90,000 to 120,000 clones, around 85% seen once. Trimming pared 0 bases from V and 0 bases from J, leaving 23 bases between. Germline lookup yields CDR1 LGHNA and CDR2 YNFKEQ. There are 20 residues in the CDR3. The specimen sequenced was PBMCs. This chain joins TRBV4-2 and TRBJ1-2, with D perhaps TRBD1 (5 bases). The clonotype was recovered from a man in his thirties or forties in good health and CMV-seronegative. The CDR3 sequence: CASSQDLGGYSQSANYGYTF. DNA for the CDR3: TGTGCCAGCAGCCAAGATTTGGGGGGATATTCGCAGTCCGCTAACTATGGCTACACCTTC.